This passage covers 16 T cell receptor beta chains from one sample sequenced in a study of CD8+ T cells in alopecia areata. As the sequencing template, cDNA was produced by extracting RNA and reverse transcribing it. Sequenced by immunoSEQ multiplex PCR; TCRdb stores in-frame clones only, minus some. The profile shows roughly 59,000 clones, about 44% of them singletons. The input for sequencing was CD8+ T cells sorted from blood, taken at week 0. The receptors were gathered from a human donor with alopecia areata.

This clone was seen more than once but under ten times. The chain couples TRBV9 to TRBJ1-5, with 9 bases identical to TRBD1. Germline V gives CDR1 SGDLS, CDR2 YYNGEE. The trim removed 3 bases at V and 3 bases at J, leaving 4 bases unmatched. This CDR3 is built from 15 residues. The CDR3 loop reads CASSATGGNNQPQHF. CDR3 nucleotide sequence: TGTGCCAGCAGCGCGACAGGGGGAAACAATCAGCCCCAGCATTTT.

The chain recombines TRBV27 with TRBJ1-1; no clear D. The CDR3 runs to 15 residues. V shed 6 bases and J shed 1 base, with 15 bases lying between them. Germline CDR1 reads MNHEY; CDR2 reads SMNVEV (reference sequence). The CDR3 is CASSPSPASNTEAFF. The DNA of the CDR3 is TGTGCCAGCAGCCCCAGCCCAGCCTCGAACACTGAAGCTTTCTTT.

This clone is a singleton in its sample. The same CDR3 also results from other DNA sequences found in this sample. The chain recombines TRBV27 with TRBJ2-2; D remains unclear. Germline assignment: CDR1 MNHEY and CDR2 SMNVEV (reference sequence). Trimming cost V 3 bases and J 6 bases, with 5 bases left between them. There are 12 residues in the CDR3. Here the CDR3 reads CASSFGSGELFF. As DNA, the CDR3 is TGTGCCAGCAGTTTTGGATCCGGGGAGCTGTTTTTT.

The chain has TRBV5-1 and TRBJ2-7; D is uncertain. V was clipped by 0 bases and J by 5 bases, with 9 bases between them. The CDR3 covers 13 residues. Germline V gene sequence: CDR1 SGHRS, CDR2 YFSETQ. The CDR3 DNA reads TGCGCCAGCAGCTTGGGGGGAATTGACGAGCAGTACTTC. As protein: CASSLGGIDEQYF.

There are a few counts of this clone. This sequence joins TRBV6-5 and TRBJ2-5, with 7 bases lining up with TRBD1. This CDR3 has 15 amino acids. CDR1 and CDR2 (germline): MNHEY, SVGAGI. Losses at the gene ends were 6 bases for V and 3 bases for J; bases not matched to a gene: 10. As DNA, the CDR3 is TGTGCCAGCAGACCATCCGACAGGGAAGAAGAGACCCAGTACTTC. It codes for CASRPSDREEETQYF.

The chain employs TRBV11-2 and TRBJ2-5; 7 bases are shared with TRBD2. Germline CDR1 reads SGHAT; CDR2 reads FQNNGV. The CDR3 is 16 amino acids. Unmatched junction bases numbered 13, after V lost 4 bases and J lost 5 bases. The CDR3 here is CASSSREGRSWETQYF. CDR3 in DNA: TGTGCCAGCAGCTCAAGGGAGGGAAGGTCTTGGGAGACCCAGTACTTC.

The chain has TRBV7-9 and TRBJ2-5; 13 positions match TRBD2. Per the germline V gene, CDR1 is SEHNR and CDR2 is FQNEAQ (reference sequence). The CDR3 has 16 residues. V gave up 5 bases and J gave up 2 bases; unmatched junction bases: 5. The CDR3 DNA reads TGTGCCAGCAGCCTGGGACTAGCGGGAAGACAAGAGACCCAGTACTTC. This encodes CASSLGLAGRQETQYF.

This clone was picked up a small number of times. The rearrangement links TRBV9 to TRBJ2-3; TRBD2 matches 9 bases. Unmatched junction bases numbered 7, after V lost 4 bases and J lost 4 bases. CDR1 and CDR2 from the germline V gene are SGDLS and YYNGEE. The CDR3 totals 15 residues. CDR3 nucleotide sequence: TGTGCCAGCAGCATGGCGGGAGGGGTGGCAGATACGCAGTATTTT. It codes for CASSMAGGVADTQYF. Supplemented by reference TRBV9 and TRBJ2-3, the full variable domain reads DSGVTQTPKHLITATGQRVTLRCSPRSGDLSVYWYQQSLDQGLQFLIQYYNGEERAKGNILERFSAQQFPDLHSELNLSSLELGDSALYFCASSMAGGVADTQYFGPGTRLTVL.

The chain uses TRBV27 and TRBJ1-5; D gene ambiguous. The V end lost 3 bases, the J end lost 1 base, and 7 bases lay between the germline ends. Germline V gene lookup returns CDR1 MNHEY and CDR2 SMNVEV (reference sequence). This CDR3 has 14 residues. The CDR3: CASSFRGSNQPQHF. The CDR3 region has the DNA TGTGCCAGCAGTTTCAGAGGGAGCAATCAGCCCCAGCATTTT.

This clone showed up just a few times. The V gene is TRBV28, the J gene TRBJ1-1; D unresolved. V gave up 2 bases and J gave up 3 bases, with 22 bases separating them. The germline gives CDR1 MDHEN, CDR2 SYDVKM. CDR3 size: 18 residues. The CDR3: CASSLVSRRSFDDTEAFF. As DNA, the CDR3 is TGTGCCAGCAGTTTAGTCTCCAGGAGGTCTTTTGATGACACTGAAGCTTTCTTT.

This clone was seen a handful of times. The chain recombines TRBV6-5 with TRBJ1-2; D uncertain. V was pared by 6 bases and J by 8 bases, with 13 bases between. This CDR3 is 12 amino acids long. Germline V lookup: CDR1 MNHEY, CDR2 SVGAGI. CDR3 nucleotide sequence: TGTGCCAGCAGCAAAACGGAAAGAGGCTACACCTTC. This gives the protein CASSKTERGYTF.

This sequence joins TRBV9 and TRBJ2-7; the match to TRBD1 covers 7 bases. Per germline, CDR1 SGDLS and CDR2 YYNGEE. V lost 3 bases, J lost 5 bases, and 2 bases stayed unmatched. CDR3 length: 12 amino acids. CDR3 nucleotides: TGTGCCAGCAGCGGACAGGGTCACGAGCAGTACTTC. It is translated as CASSGQGHEQYF. The full variable domain, its missing parts supplied by reference TRBV9 and TRBJ2-7, is DSGVTQTPKHLITATGQRVTLRCSPRSGDLSVYWYQQSLDQGLQFLIQYYNGEERAKGNILERFSAQQFPDLHSELNLSSLELGDSALYFCASSGQGHEQYFGPGTRLTVT.

In this sample, this clone turned up a few times. This sequence joins TRBV29-1 and TRBJ2-7; 12 bases align to TRBD2. Trimming at V came to 0 bases and at J to 2 bases, leaving 2 bases not matched to a gene. Germline V lookup: CDR1 SQVTM, CDR2 ANQGSEA. The CDR3 covers 15 residues. CDR3 sequence (DNA): TGCAGCGTTGAAGACCGGACTAGCGGGGCCTACGAGCAGTACTTC. Its translation is CSVEDRTSGAYEQYF.

V usage is TRBV29-1 and J usage is TRBJ2-7, with 10 bases fitting TRBD1. Germline V gives CDR1 SQVTM, CDR2 ANQGSEA. The CDR3 length is 13 residues. J was trimmed by 5 bases and V by 8 bases; bases with no gene match: 9. The CDR3 loop is CSTSRDRGDEQYF. CDR3 sequence (DNA): TGCAGCACCTCCCGGGACAGGGGCGACGAGCAGTACTTC.

Many counts were recorded for this clone. The rearrangement uses TRBV11-2 and TRBJ2-2; D gene ambiguous. V dropped 3 bases and J dropped 4 bases, with 3 bases sitting between them. Germline V lookup: CDR1 SGHAT, CDR2 FQNNGV. The CDR3 runs 12 residues. CDR3 coding DNA: TGTGCCAGCAGCTTTGTCACCGGGGAGCTGTTTTTT. Translated: CASSFVTGELFF.

The chain joins TRBV7-9 to TRBJ2-7, with TRBD1 matching over 8 bases. The germline V gene encodes CDR1 SEHNR and CDR2 FQNEAQ (reference sequence). The CDR3 spans 15 residues. V shed 5 bases and J 3 bases; nucleotides not matched to a gene: 9. The CDR3 spells CASSPYGDRFYEQYF. CDR3 coding DNA: TGTGCCAGCAGCCCCTATGGGGACAGGTTCTACGAGCAGTACTTC.